What follows are 3 T cell receptor beta chains derived from one specimen sequenced in a study of blood T cell repertoires in COVID-19. Only in-frame clones appear in the TCRdb table, and some are missing; sequencing was by immunoSEQ multiplex PCR. The table shows approximately 230,000 clones, with 75% to 95% occurring only once. The sample taken for sequencing was PBMCs or T cells enriched from blood (not recorded which). The receptors come from a woman aged 18-29 years who had recovered from COVID-19.

About this clone itself: This same CDR3 is encoded by further DNA sequences in the sample. The V and J genes are TRBV4-3 and TRBJ1-2; TRBD1 might be the D (6 bases). With 0 bases removed from V and 7 bases from J, the gap between germline ends came to 21 bases. Germline V gene data show CDR1 as LGHNA and CDR2 as YSLEER. This CDR3 is 17 amino acids long. The CDR3: CASSQDSWSGATGGYTF. The CDR3 DNA reads TGCGCCAGCAGCCAAGATAGCTGGTCAGGGGCTACTGGTGGCTACACCTTC.

The V and J genes are TRBV19 and TRBJ2-3; 9 bases fit TRBD2. Germline V CDR1 and CDR2: LNHDA, SQIVND (reference sequence). V dropped 1 base and J dropped 4; count of bases not matched to a gene: 6. This CDR3 is 16 amino acids long. The chain's CDR3 is CASSIVAGGSADTQYF. CDR3 DNA sequence: TGTGCCAGTAGTATAGTGGCGGGGGGGAGCGCAGATACGCAGTATTTT.

The chain is built from TRBV3-1 (or the pseudogene TRBV3-2) and TRBJ1-1, with a possible D match to TRBD1 (6 bases). Trimming stripped 4 bases from V and 5 bases from J, with 8 bases between. Germline V gives CDR1 LGHDT, CDR2 YNNKEL (reference sequence). CDR3 length: 12 amino acids. In nucleotides, the CDR3 is TGTGCCAGCAGCCCCGGACAGACTGAAGCTTTCTTT. As protein: CASSPGQTEAFF.